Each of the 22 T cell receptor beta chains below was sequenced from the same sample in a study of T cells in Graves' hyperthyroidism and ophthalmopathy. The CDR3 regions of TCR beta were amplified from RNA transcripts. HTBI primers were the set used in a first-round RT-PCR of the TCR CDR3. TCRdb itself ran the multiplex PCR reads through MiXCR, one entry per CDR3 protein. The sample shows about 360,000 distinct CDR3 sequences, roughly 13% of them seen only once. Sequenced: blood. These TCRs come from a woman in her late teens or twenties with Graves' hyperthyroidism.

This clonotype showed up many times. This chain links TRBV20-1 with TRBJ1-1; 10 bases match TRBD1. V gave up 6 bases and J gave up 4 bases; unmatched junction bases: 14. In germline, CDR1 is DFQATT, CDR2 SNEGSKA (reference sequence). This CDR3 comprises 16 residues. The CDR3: CSAPTGDRGPGTEAFF. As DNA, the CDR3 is TGCAGTGCACCGACTGGGGACAGGGGACCGGGCACTGAAGCTTTCTTT.

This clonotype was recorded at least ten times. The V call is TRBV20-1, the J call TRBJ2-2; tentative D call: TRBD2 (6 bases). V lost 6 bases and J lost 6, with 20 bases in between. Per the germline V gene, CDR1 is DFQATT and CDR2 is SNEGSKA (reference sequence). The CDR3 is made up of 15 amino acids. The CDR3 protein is CSAAGTPEYSGELFF. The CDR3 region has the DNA TGCAGTGCCGCGGGGACTCCCGAATATTCCGGGGAGCTGTTTTTT.

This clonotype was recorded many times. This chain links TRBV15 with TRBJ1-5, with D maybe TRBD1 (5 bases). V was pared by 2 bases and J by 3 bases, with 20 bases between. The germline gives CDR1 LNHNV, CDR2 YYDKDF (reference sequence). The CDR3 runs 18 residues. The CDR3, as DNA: TGTGCCACCAGCAGATTGGGATCAGGGTCGAATGACAATCAGCCCCAGCATTTT. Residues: CATSRLGSGSNDNQPQHF.

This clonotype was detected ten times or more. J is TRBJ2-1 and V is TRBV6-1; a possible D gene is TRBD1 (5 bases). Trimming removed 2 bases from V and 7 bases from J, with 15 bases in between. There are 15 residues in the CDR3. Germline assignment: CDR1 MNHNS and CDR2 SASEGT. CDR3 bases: TGTGCCAGCAGTGAATCCGTAGGGGTTGCAAATGAGCAGTTCTTC. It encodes CASSESVGVANEQFF.

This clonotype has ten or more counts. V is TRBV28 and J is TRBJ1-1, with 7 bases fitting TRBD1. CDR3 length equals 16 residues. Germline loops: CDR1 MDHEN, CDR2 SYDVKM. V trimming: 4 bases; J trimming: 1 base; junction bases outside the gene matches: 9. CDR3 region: CASSSAGTVPNTEAFF. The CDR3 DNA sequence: TGTGCCAGCAGTTCCGCCGGGACAGTTCCGAACACTGAAGCTTTCTTT.

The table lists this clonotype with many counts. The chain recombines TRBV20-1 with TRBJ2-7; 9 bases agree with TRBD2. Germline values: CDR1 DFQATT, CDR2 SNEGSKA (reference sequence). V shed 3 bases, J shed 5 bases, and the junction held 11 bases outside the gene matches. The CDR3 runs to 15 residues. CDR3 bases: TGCAGTGCTAGGGAAGGGGTAGCGGGAGTAGACGAGCAGTACTTC. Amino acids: CSAREGVAGVDEQYF.

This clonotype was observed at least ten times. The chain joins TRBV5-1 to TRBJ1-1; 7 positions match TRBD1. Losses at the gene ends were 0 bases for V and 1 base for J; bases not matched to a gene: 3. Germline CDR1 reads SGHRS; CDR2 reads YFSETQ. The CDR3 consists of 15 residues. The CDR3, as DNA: TGCGCCAGCAGCTTGGAGGCAGGGGGGAACACTGAAGCTTTCTTT. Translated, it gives CASSLEAGGNTEAFF.

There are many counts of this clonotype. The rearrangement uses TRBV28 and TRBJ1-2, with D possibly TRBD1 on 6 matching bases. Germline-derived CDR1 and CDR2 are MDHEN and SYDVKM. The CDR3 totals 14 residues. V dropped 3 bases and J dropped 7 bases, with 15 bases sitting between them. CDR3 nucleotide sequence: TGTGCCAGCAGTTTCCCGGGGGCAGGGATTGGCTACACCTTC. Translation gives CASSFPGAGIGYTF.

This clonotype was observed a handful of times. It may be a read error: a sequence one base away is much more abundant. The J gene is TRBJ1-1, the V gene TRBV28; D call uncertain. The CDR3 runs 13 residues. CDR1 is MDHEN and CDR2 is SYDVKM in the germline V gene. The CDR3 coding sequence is TGTGCCAGCAGTTCCTCTACGGGCACTGAAACTTTCTTT. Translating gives CASSSSTGTETFF.

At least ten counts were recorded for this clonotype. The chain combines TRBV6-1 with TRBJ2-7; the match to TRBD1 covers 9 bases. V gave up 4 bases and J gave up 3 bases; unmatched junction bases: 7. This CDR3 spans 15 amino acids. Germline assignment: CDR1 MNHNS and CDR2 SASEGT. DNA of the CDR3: TGTGCCAGCAGTGCGGACAGGGGAGGTATCTACGAGCAGTACTTC. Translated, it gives CASSADRGGIYEQYF.

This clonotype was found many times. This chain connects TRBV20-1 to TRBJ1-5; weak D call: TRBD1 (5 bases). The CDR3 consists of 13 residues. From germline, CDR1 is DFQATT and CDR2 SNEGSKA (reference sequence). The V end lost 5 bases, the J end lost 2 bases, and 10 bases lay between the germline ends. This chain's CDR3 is CSAVPGGNQPQHF. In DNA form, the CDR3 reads TGCAGTGCTGTCCCGGGGGGCAATCAGCCCCAGCATTTT.

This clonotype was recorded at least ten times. The CDR3, as DNA: TGTGCCAGCGGAATCCACAGGAGCTCCTACAATGAGCAGTTCTTC. Its translation: CASGIHRSSYNEQFF. This chain joins TRBV6-1 and TRBJ2-1; maybe TRBD1 (5 bases). The germline V and J ends were trimmed by 8 bases and 0 bases, with 14 bases remaining between them. The germline V gene encodes CDR1 MNHNS and CDR2 SASEGT. The CDR3 has 15 amino acids.

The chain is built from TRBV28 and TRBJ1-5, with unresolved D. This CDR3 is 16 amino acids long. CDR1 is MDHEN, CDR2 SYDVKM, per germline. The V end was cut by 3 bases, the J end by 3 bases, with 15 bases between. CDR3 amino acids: CASSFLGMIFNQPQHF. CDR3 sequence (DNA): TGTGCCAGCAGTTTTCTGGGGATGATTTTCAATCAGCCCCAGCATTTT.

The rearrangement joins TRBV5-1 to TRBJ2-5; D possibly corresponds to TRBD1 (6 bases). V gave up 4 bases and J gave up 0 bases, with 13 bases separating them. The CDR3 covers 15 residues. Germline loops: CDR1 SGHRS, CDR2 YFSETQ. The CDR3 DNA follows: TGCGCCAGCAGCCTCACACAGGGTCACCAAGAGACCCAGTACTTC. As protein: CASSLTQGHQETQYF.

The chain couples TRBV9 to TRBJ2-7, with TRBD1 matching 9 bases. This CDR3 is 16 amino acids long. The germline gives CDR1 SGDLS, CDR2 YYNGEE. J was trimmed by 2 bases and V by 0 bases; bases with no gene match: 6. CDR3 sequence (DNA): TGTGCCAGCAGCGTAGACACAGGGGGCCTCCCCTACGAGCAGTACTTC. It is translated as CASSVDTGGLPYEQYF.

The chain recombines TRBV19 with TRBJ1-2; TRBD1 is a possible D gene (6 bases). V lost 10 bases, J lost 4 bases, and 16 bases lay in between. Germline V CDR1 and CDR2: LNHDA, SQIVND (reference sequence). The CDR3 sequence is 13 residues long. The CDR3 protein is CATWGLTSYGYTF. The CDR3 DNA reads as TGTGCCACCTGGGGGCTGACGAGCTATGGCTACACCTTC.

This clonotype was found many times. The CDR3 protein is CATSQGTMANTQYF. CDR3 in DNA: TGTGCCACCAGTCAAGGGACTATGGCCAATACGCAGTATTTT. The chain employs TRBV24-1 and TRBJ2-3; 7 bases match TRBD2. Germline CDR1 reads KGHDR; CDR2 reads SFDVKD. The ends lost 6 bases at V and 7 bases at J; junction bases unmatched: 9. The CDR3 is made up of 14 amino acids.

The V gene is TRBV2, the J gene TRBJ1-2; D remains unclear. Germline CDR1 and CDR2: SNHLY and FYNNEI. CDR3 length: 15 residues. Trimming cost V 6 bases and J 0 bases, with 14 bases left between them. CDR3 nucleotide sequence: TGTGCCAGCAGCCTCAGGTCGCAGACTAACTATGGCTACACCTTC. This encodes CASSLRSQTNYGYTF.

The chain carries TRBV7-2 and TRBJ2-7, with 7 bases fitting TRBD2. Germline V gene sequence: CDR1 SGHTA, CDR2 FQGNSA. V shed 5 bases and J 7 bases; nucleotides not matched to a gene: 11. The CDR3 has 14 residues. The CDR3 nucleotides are TGTGCCAGCAGCATCGGGGAGGGCGTGAGGGAGCAGTACTTC. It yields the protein CASSIGEGVREQYF. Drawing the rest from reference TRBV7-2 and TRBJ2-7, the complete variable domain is GAGVSQSPSNKVTEKGKDVELRCDPISGHTALYWYRQSLGQGLEFLIYFQGNSAPDKSGLPSDRFSAERTGGSVSTLTIQRTQQEDSAVYLCASSIGEGVREQYFGPGTRLTVT.

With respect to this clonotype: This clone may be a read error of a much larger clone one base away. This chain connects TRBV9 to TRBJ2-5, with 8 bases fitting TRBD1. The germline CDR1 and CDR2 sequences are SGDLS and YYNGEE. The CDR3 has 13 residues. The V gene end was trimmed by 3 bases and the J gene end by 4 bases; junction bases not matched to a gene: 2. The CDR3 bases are TGTGCCAGCAGCGCCGACAGGGGAGAGACCCAGTACTTC. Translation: CASSADRGETQYF.

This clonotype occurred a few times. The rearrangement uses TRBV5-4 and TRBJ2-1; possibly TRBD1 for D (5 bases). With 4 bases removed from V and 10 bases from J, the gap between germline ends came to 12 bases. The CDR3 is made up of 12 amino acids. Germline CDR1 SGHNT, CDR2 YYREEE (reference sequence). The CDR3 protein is CASSHRFREQFF. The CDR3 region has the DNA TGTGCCAGCAGCCACAGGTTCAGGGAGCAGTTCTTC.

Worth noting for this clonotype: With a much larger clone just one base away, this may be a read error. The CDR3 region has the DNA TGTGCCACCAGTACGGGACTAGCGGGAGGGCTTTACAGTGAGCAGTTCTTC. Its translation is CATSTGLAGGLYSEQFF. V gene TRBV28 combines with J gene TRBJ2-1; TRBD2 matches at 16 bases. Germline V lookup: CDR1 MDHEN, CDR2 SYDVKM. The CDR3 totals 17 residues.